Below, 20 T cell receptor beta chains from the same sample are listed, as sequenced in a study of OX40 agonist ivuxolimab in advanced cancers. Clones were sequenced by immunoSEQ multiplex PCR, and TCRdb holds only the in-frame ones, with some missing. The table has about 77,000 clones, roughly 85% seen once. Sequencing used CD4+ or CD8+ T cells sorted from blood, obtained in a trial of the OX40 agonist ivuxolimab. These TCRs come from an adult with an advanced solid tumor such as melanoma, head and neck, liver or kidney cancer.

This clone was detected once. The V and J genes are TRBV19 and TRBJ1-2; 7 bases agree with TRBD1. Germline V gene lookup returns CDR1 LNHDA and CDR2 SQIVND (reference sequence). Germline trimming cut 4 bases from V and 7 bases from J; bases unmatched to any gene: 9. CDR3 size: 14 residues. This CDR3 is CASSKDRALGGYTF. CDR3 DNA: TGTGCCAGTAGTAAAGACAGGGCGCTAGGTGGCTACACCTTC.

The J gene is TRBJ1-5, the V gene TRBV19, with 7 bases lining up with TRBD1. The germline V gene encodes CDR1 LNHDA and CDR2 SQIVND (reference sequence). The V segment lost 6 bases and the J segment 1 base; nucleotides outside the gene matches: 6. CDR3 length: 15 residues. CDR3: CASSRQGGSNQPQHF. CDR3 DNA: TGTGCCAGTAGCCGACAGGGTGGGAGCAATCAGCCCCAGCATTTT.

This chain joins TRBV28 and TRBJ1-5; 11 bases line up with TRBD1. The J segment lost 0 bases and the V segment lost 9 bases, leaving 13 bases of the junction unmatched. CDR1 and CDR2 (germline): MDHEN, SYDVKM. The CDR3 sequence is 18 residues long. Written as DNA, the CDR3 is TGTGCCAGTCAAACCGGGACAGGGGGACTCTATAGCAATCAGCCCCAGCATTTT. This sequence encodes CASQTGTGGLYSNQPQHF.

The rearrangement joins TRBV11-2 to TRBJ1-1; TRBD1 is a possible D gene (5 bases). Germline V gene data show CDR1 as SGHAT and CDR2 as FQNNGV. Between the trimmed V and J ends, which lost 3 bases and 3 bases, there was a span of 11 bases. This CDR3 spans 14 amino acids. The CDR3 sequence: CASSLGGGHTEAFF. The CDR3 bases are TGTGCCAGCAGCTTGGGTGGGGGTCACACTGAAGCTTTCTTT.

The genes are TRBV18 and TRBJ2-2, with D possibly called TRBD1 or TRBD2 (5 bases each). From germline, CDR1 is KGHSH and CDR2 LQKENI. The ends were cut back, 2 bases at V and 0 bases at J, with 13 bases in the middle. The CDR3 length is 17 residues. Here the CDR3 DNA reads TGTGCCAGCTCACCAGGGGACGGACGTTCGAACACCGGGGAGCTGTTTTTT. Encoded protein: CASSPGDGRSNTGELFF.

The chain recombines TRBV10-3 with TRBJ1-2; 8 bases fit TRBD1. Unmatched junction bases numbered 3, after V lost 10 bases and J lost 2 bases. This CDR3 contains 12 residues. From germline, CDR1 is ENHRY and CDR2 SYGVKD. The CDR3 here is CATGQENYGYTF. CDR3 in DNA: TGTGCCACGGGACAGGAAAACTATGGCTACACCTTC.

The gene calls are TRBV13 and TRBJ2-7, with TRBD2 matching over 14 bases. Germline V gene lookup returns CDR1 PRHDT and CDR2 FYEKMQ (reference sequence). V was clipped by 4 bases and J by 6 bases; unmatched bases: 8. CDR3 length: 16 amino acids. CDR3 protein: CASSYRLAGGPGEQYF. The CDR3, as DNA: TGTGCCAGCAGCTACAGACTAGCGGGGGGGCCTGGCGAGCAGTACTTC.

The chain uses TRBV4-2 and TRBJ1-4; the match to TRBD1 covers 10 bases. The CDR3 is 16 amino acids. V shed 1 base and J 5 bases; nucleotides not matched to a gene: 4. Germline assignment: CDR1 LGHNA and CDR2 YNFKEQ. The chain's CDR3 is CASSQAPGQGNEKLFF. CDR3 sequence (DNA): TGTGCCAGCAGCCAAGCCCCGGGACAGGGGAATGAAAAACTGTTTTTT.

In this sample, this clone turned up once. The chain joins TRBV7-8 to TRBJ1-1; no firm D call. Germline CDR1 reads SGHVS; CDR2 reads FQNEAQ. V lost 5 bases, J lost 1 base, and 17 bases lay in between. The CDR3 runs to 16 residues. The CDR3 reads CASSPRRSRPNTEAFF. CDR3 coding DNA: TGTGCCAGCAGCCCACGGAGGAGCAGGCCGAACACTGAAGCTTTCTTT.

For the CDR3, the DNA is TGTGCCAGCAGCTTAAATCCAGGTTACGAGCAGTACTTC. Translation: CASSLNPGYEQYF. The chain recombines TRBV7-3 with TRBJ2-7, with D unclear. V lost 1 base and J 4 bases, leaving 8 bases between the germline ends. Germline CDR1 reads SGHTA; CDR2 reads FQGTGA. CDR3 length equals 13 residues. The full variable domain, completed using reference TRBV7-3 and TRBJ2-7, is GAGVSQTPSNKVTEKGKYVELRCDPISGHTALYWYRQSLGQGPEFLIYFQGTGAADDSGLPNDRFFAVRPEGSVSTLKIQRTERGDSAVYLCASSLNPGYEQYFGPGTRLTVT.

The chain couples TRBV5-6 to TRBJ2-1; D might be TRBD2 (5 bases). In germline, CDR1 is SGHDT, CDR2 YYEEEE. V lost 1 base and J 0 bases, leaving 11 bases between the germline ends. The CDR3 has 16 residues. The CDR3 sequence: CASSLSDRDSYNEQFF. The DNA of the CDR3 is TGTGCCAGCAGCTTGAGCGACCGGGACTCCTACAATGAGCAGTTCTTC.

The CDR3 bases are TGTGCCAGCTCTCGCGGGACGGCCGAGGCCTACGAGCAGTACTTC. Encoded protein: CASSRGTAEAYEQYF. The chain combines TRBV18 with TRBJ2-7; TRBD2 might be the D (6 bases). This CDR3 has 15 amino acids. The V and J ends lost 6 bases and 2 bases respectively, with 17 bases between them. Germline V gene data show CDR1 as KGHSH and CDR2 as LQKENI.

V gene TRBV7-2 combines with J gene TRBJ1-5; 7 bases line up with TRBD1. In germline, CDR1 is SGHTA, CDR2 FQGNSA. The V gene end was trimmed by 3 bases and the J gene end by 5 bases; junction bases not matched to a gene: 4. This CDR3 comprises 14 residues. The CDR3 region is CASSFRQGDQPQHF. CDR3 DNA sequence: TGTGCCAGCAGCTTTCGGCAGGGGGATCAGCCCCAGCATTTT.

The CDR3 sequence: CASSLSLAGGPNEQFF. CDR3 nucleotide sequence: TGTGCCAGCAGCCTCTCACTAGCGGGGGGGCCAAATGAGCAGTTCTTC. The rearrangement joins TRBV7-2 to TRBJ2-1, with 13 bases fitting TRBD2. After removal of 5 bases from V and 7 bases from J, the junction contained 8 bases not matched to a gene. Germline-derived CDR1 and CDR2 are SGHTA and FQGNSA. The CDR3 loop spans 16 amino acids.

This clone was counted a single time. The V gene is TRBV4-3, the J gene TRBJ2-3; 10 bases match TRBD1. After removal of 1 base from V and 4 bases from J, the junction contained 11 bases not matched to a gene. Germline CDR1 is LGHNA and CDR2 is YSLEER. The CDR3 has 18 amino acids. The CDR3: CASSQVPATGGKADTQYF. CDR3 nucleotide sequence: TGCGCCAGCAGCCAAGTTCCCGCGACAGGGGGCAAAGCAGATACGCAGTATTTT.

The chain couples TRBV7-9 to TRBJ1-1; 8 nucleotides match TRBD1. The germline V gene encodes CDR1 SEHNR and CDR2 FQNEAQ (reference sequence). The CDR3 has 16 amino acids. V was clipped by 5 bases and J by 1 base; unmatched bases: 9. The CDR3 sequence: CASSPTYGTGNTEAFF. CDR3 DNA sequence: TGTGCCAGCAGCCCTACCTATGGGACAGGGAACACTGAAGCTTTCTTT. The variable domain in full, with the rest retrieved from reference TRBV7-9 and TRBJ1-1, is DTGVSQNPRHKITKRGQNVTFRCDPISEHNRLYWYRQTLGQGPEFLTYFQNEAQLEKSRLLSDRFSAERPKGSFSTLEIQRTEQGDSAMYLCASSPTYGTGNTEAFFGQGTRLTVV.

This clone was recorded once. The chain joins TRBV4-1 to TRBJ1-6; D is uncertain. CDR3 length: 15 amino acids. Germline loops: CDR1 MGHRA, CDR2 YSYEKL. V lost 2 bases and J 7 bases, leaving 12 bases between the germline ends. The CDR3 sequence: CASSQFGLGNSPLHF. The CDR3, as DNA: TGCGCCAGCAGCCAATTTGGACTTGGGAATTCACCCCTCCACTTT.

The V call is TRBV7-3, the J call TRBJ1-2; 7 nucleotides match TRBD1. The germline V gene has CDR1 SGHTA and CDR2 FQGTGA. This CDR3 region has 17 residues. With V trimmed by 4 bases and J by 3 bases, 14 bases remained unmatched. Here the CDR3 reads CASSSGTANSEDYGYTF. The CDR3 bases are TGTGCCAGCAGCTCCGGGACAGCGAACTCCGAGGACTATGGCTACACCTTC.

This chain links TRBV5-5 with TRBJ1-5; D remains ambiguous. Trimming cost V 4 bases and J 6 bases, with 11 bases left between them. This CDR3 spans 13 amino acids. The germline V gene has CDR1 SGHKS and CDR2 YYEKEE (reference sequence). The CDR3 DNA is TGTGCCAGCAGCCCATGGGGTTCTCAGCCCCAGCATTTT. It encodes CASSPWGSQPQHF.

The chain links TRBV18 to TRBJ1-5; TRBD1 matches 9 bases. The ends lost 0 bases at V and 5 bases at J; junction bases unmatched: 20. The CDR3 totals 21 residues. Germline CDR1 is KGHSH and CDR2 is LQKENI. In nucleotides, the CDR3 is TGTGCCAGCTCACCACCGCATACCCACGTTTCCCTCCGGACAGGGGATCAGCCCCAGCATTTT. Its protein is CASSPPHTHVSLRTGDQPQHF.